This entry describes one TCR beta chain. Its antigen is unidentified. The data originate from a study of T cell repertoires in cytomegalovirus infection. Findings and caveats of the study: HLA-C-restricted CMV-specific TCR beta clonotypes prevailed in the ex vivo response.

The V end was cut by 4 bases, the J end by 4 bases, with 15 bases between. The CDR3 has 14 residues. The V gene's germline CDR1 is SGDLS and CDR2 YYNGEE. In TCRdb, the reads were re-called with MiXCR into one record per CDR3 protein. The repertoire holds 700,000 to 950,000 distinct CDR3 sequences, with 32% as singletons. This TCR came from a human donor in good health (CMV status not recorded). Some clones in this sample may be carry-over from other donors' samples. The material sequenced was cultured CD8+ T cells from PBMCs, taken from culture after CMV antigen stimulation. This sequence joins TRBV9 and TRBJ2-7; possible D gene TRBD1, 6 bases. CDR3 DNA sequence: TGTGCCAGCAGCCCCCGCAGGGGATCGTACGAGCAGTACTTC. Its translation: CASSPRRGSYEQYF.